This TCR beta chain was captured by sequencing in a study of shared clonotypes between healthy human individuals. Study details: There were three CD4 naive, three CD4 memory, two CD8 naive and one CD8 memory plates per donor.

Study-wide findings and caveats: The study found about 5.1% of naive CD4 clonotypes shared across a few donors.

The CDR3 has 13 residues. V lost 4 bases and J lost 1, with 7 bases in between. Per the germline V gene, CDR1 is ENHRY and CDR2 is SYGVKD. Researchers divided each subset's genomic DNA evenly across several immunoSEQ plates. Using immunoSEQ multiplex PCR, the repertoire was profiled, and TCRdb retains in-frame clones only, with some absent. The sample lists some 2,000,000 clones, 85% to 95% occurring once. Points on this clone: Its cognate antigen is unknown.

This TCR was sampled from a man aged 18 to 30 in good health. The sample was naive CD4+ T cells sorted from blood. The subset is: CD45RA+ positively selected. V is TRBV10-3 and J is TRBJ1-1; D remains ambiguous. CDR3 region: CAISGPGNTEAFF. The CDR3 bases are TGTGCCATCAGTGGCCCAGGGAACACTGAAGCTTTCTTT.